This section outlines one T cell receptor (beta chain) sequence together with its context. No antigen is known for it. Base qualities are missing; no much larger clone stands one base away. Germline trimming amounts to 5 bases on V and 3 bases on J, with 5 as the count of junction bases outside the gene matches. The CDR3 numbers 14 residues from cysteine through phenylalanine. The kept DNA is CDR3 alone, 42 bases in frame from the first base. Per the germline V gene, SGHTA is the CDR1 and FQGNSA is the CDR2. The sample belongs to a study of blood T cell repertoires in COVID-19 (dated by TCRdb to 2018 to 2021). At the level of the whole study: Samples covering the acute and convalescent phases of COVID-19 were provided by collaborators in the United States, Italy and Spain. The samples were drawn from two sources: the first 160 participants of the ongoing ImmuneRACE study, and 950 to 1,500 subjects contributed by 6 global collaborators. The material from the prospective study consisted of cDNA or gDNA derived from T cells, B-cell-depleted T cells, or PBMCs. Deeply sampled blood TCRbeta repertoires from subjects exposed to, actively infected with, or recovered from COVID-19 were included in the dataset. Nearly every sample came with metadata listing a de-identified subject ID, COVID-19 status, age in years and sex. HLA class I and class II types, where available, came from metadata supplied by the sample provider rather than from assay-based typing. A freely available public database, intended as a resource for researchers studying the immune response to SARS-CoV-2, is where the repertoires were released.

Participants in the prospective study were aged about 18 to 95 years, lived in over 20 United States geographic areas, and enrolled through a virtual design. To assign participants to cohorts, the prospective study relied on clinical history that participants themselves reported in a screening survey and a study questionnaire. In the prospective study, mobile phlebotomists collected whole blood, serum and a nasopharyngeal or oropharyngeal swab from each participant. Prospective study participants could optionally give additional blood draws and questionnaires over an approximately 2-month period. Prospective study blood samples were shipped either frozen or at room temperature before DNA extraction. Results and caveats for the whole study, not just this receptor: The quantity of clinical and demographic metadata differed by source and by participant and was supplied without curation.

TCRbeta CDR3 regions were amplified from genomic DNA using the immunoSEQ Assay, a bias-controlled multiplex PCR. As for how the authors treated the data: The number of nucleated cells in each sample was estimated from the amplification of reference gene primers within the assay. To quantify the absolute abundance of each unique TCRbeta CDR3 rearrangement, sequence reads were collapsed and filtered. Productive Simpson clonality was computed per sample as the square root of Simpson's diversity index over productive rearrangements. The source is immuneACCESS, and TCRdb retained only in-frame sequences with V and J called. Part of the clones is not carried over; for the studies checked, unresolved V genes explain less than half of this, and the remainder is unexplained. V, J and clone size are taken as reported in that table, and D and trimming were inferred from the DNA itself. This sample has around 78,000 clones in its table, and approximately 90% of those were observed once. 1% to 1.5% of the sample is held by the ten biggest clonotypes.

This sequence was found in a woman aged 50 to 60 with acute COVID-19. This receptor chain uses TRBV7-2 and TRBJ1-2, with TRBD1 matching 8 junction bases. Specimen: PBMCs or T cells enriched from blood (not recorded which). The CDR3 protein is CASSPGQGDYGYTF. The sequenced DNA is TGTGCCAGCAGCCCCGGACAGGGTGACTATGGCTACACCTTC.